One and the same sample provided the 17 T cell receptor beta chains below, sequenced in a study of regulatory T cells in long-lasting Graves disease (dated by TCRdb to about 2021). The sample's time point, from its label and the paper: newly diagnosed GD, antithyroid drugs for less than 3 months. For both TCR sequencing and RNA sequencing, RNA was extracted from PBMCs using TRIzol. Library prep was done by multiplex PCR. Reads for this sample came from an Illumina HiSeq 4000. TCR beta libraries were built with iRepertoire HTBI primers and Arm-PCR amplification of CDR3 regions. TCRdb cleaned the public reads at Q25 with fastp, built clones with MiXCR and kept in-frame beta chains. Rows are unified per CDR3 protein, each entry keeping the most common DNA and genes. In all, the sample holds under 250,000 distinct CDR3 sequences, and roughly 19% of those were seen once. The top ten constitute over 9.5% of the sample.

The same specimen was also included in a second study, on T cells in Graves' hyperthyroidism and ophthalmopathy.

Sequencing used peripheral blood mononuclear cells (PBMCs), obtained at new diagnosis, from a patient treated with antithyroid drugs. The receptors originated from a woman in her twenties or thirties with Graves disease. Donor details come from another sample of the same person, matched by shared clones.

This clonotype was counted ten times or more. The chain is built from TRBV11-2 and TRBJ1-1; no definite D call. Germline CDR1 reads SGHAT; CDR2 reads FQNNGV. V dropped 1 base and J dropped 0 bases, with 12 bases sitting between them. The CDR3 spans 16 residues. The DNA for the CDR3 is TGTGCCAGCAGCTTAGCATCCGCCACTATGAACACTGAAGCTTTCTTT. Translation gives CASSLASATMNTEAFF.

This clonotype was picked up many times. Since a much larger clone is just one base distant, this may be a read error. V is TRBV20-1 and J is TRBJ2-7; D uncertain. Germline CDR1 reads DFQATT; CDR2 reads SNEGSKA (reference sequence). The CDR3 totals 12 residues. CDR3 sequence: CSVPVPPYEQHF. In nucleotides, the CDR3 is TGCAGTGTTCCCGTCCCACCCTACGAGCAGCACTTC.

This clonotype was detected many times. One end of the junction varies from germline; a read error may be responsible. The gene calls are TRBV20-1 and TRBJ2-5; perhaps D is TRBD1 or TRBD2 (5 bases each). From germline, CDR1 is DFQATT and CDR2 SNEGSKA (reference sequence). This CDR3 is built from 9 residues. This CDR3 reads CSVPGTGLF. CDR3 coding DNA: TGCAGTGTCCCGGGGACGGGGTTGTTC.

The table lists this clonotype with many counts. V and J are TRBV2 and TRBJ2-7, with D perhaps TRBD2 (7 bases). V was pared by 4 bases and J by 4 bases, with 14 bases between. CDR1 SNHLY and CDR2 FYNNEI come from the germline V gene. This CDR3 comprises 14 residues. The CDR3 nucleotides read TGTGCCAGCAGTGCGGTCGGGGGGCCGTACGAGCAGTACTTC. This codes for CASSAVGGPYEQYF.

This clonotype showed up many times. The chain employs TRBV19 and TRBJ1-5; D remains ambiguous. This CDR3 is 14 amino acids long. CDR1 and CDR2 (germline): LNHDA, SQIVND (reference sequence). V was clipped by 7 bases and J by 0 bases, with 10 bases between them. CDR3 in DNA: TGTGCCAGTACAGAGTCTTATAGCAATCAGCCCCAGCATTTT. Encoded protein: CASTESYSNQPQHF.

The rearrangement links TRBV18 to TRBJ2-3; no clear D. The length of the CDR3 is 14 residues. CDR1 is KGHSH, CDR2 LQKENI, per germline. The V end was cut by 0 bases, the J end by 0 bases, with 4 bases between. CDR3 loop: CASSPPTSTDTQYF. The CDR3 DNA follows: TGTGCCAGCTCACCACCGACTAGCACAGATACGCAGTATTTT.

There are many counts of this clonotype. The gene calls are TRBV5-1 and TRBJ1-5; TRBD1 matches at 7 bases. CDR3 length equals 14 residues. Per the germline V gene, CDR1 is SGHRS and CDR2 is YFSETQ. J gave up 6 bases and V 1 base, and 4 bases lay outside the gene matches. In DNA form, the CDR3 reads TGCGCCAGCAGCTTGATAGGGGGCACTCAGCCCCAGCATTTT. Protein product: CASSLIGGTQPQHF.

This clonotype was observed many times. The chain couples TRBV4-1 to TRBJ2-7; TRBD2 aligns across 8 bases. V gave up 0 bases and J gave up 3 bases; unmatched junction bases: 7. The germline V gene has CDR1 MGHRA and CDR2 YSYEKL. The CDR3 runs 16 residues. CDR3 nucleotide sequence: TGCGCCAGCAGCCAAGATCCGGGAGGGACGTACTACGAGCAGTACTTC. This encodes CASSQDPGGTYYEQYF.

Many counts were recorded for this clonotype. The V gene is TRBV6-2 or TRBV6-3, the J gene TRBJ2-1, with 8 bases fitting TRBD1. The CDR3 is 15 residues long. Germline V gene sequence: CDR1 MNHEY, CDR2 SVGEGT. V was pared by 7 bases and J by 4 bases, with 9 bases of the junction left unmatched. The DNA for the CDR3 is TGTGCCAGCACCTCCGGGACAGGTCTTTACAATGAGCAGTTCTTC. This encodes CASTSGTGLYNEQFF.

At least ten counts were recorded for this clonotype. The genes are TRBV7-9 and TRBJ2-1; possibly TRBD1 for D (6 bases). CDR1 and CDR2 (germline): SEHNR, FQNEAQ (reference sequence). V shed 11 bases and J shed 0 bases, with 11 bases lying between them. CDR3 length: 13 residues. The CDR3 loop is CAGGVSSYNEQFF. The CDR3 DNA reads TGTGCCGGGGGCGTGAGCTCCTACAATGAGCAGTTCTTC.

This clonotype was detected only a few times. The gene calls are TRBV9 and TRBJ2-1; 7 positions match TRBD1. From germline, CDR1 is SGDLS and CDR2 YYNGEE. This CDR3 comprises 16 residues. V dropped 2 bases and J dropped 10; count of bases not matched to a gene: 15. In nucleotides, the CDR3 is TGTGCCAGCAGCGTTGATTTGGGACAGATGGAAGAGGAGCAGTTCTTC. Amino acid sequence: CASSVDLGQMEEEQFF.

In the case of this clonotype: A read error is the likely source, as a far larger clone sits one nucleotide away. CDR3 nucleotide sequence: TGTGCCAGCAGTTTGACGGCCTCCTACGAGCAGTTCTTC. Its protein is CASSLTASYEQFF. The chain recombines TRBV12-3 or TRBV12-4 with TRBJ2-1; D remains ambiguous. The CDR3 is made up of 13 amino acids. Trimming pared 3 bases from V and 10 bases from J, leaving 13 bases between.

This clonotype came up many times. The chain combines TRBV7-6 with TRBJ2-1; 8 positions agree with TRBD2. Germline V lookup: CDR1 SGHVS, CDR2 FNYEAQ. V shed 0 bases and J 9 bases; nucleotides not matched to a gene: 7. There are 15 residues in the CDR3. Here the CDR3 reads CASSLAFRGGGEQFF. CDR3 sequence (DNA): TGTGCCAGCAGCTTAGCGTTTCGGGGGGGCGGTGAGCAGTTCTTC. The variable domain in full, completed from reference TRBV7-6 and TRBJ2-1, reads GAGVSQSPRYKVTKRGQDVALRCDPISGHVSLYWYRQALGQGPEFLTYFNYEAQQDKSGLPNDRFSAERPEGSISTLTIQRTEQRDSAMYRCASSLAFRGGGEQFFGPGTRLTVL.

J is TRBJ2-1 and V is TRBV5-1; TRBD1 or TRBD2 may be the D gene (5 bases each). CDR3 length: 14 amino acids. Germline values: CDR1 SGHRS, CDR2 YFSETQ. The ends were cut back, 0 bases at V and 8 bases at J, with 12 bases in the middle. CDR3 amino acids: CASSLVGVLDEQFF. The CDR3 nucleotides are TGCGCCAGCAGCTTGGTGGGGGTATTGGATGAGCAGTTCTTC.

V is TRBV6-5 and J is TRBJ1-1, with a tentative D call TRBD1 (5 bases). The ends were cut back, 4 bases at V and 8 bases at J, with 8 bases in the middle. This CDR3 region has 11 residues. Germline lookup yields CDR1 MNHEY and CDR2 SVGAGI. CDR3 sequence (DNA): TGTGCCAGCAGTTCGTACAGGGAAGCTTTCTTT. Its translation is CASSSYREAFF.

The count of this clonotype is one. The chain has TRBV20-1 and TRBJ2-3; TRBD2 matches 7 bases. Trimming at V came to 2 bases and at J to 6 bases, leaving 8 bases not matched to a gene. In germline, CDR1 is DFQATT, CDR2 SNEGSKA (reference sequence). This CDR3 is 14 amino acids long. The CDR3 region has the DNA TGCAGTGCTAGAATTGGCGGGAGTGGTGATACGCAGTATTTT. Translation gives CSARIGGSGDTQYF.

This clonotype was picked up many times. The rearrangement uses TRBV3-1 and TRBJ1-6, with a possible D match to TRBD1 (5 bases). The CDR3 runs to 15 residues. Trimming pared 1 base from V and 5 bases from J, leaving 9 bases between. Germline CDR1 reads LGHDT; CDR2 reads YNNKEL (reference sequence). The CDR3 protein is CASSQVARDNSPLHF. CDR3 nucleotide sequence: TGTGCCAGCAGCCAAGTCGCCAGGGATAATTCACCCCTCCACTTT.